This entry lists 21 T cell receptor beta chains sequenced from one sample in a study of cytomegalovirus exposure and HLA in healthy donors. 13 Jbeta primers and 60 Vbeta primers were used for the PCR. The table came from immunoSEQ multiplex PCR; TCRdb's copy has only in-frame clones and leaves some out. The data hold fewer than 200,000 clones, with about 80% observed a single time. Sequencing was carried out using PBMCs. The origin of the receptors is a man aged 30-40 years in good health and CMV-seronegative.

The chain recombines TRBV29-1 with TRBJ2-1, with 7 bases aligning to TRBD1. V lost 7 bases and J lost 4; bases outside the gene matches: 10. CDR1 and CDR2 from the germline V gene are SQVTM and ANQGSEA. CDR3 length: 14 residues. CDR3 nucleotide sequence: TGCAGCGCCCCGAGACAGGGTTTATACAATGAGCAGTTCTTC. Its protein product is CSAPRQGLYNEQFF.

Comment on this clone: Relative to the germline gene, one junction end is altered; a read error may explain this. The CDR3, as DNA: TGTGCCACCAGCAGAGAGGAGGCTAACTGTGGCTACACCTTC. It yields the protein CATSREEANCGYTF. The gene calls are TRBV15 and TRBJ1-2, with unresolved D. The CDR3 spans 14 residues. Per the germline V gene, CDR1 is LNHNV and CDR2 is YYDKDF (reference sequence).

The rearrangement uses TRBV19 and TRBJ2-5; 10 nucleotides line up with TRBD2. J was trimmed by 0 bases and V by 5 bases; bases with no gene match: 6. The germline gives CDR1 LNHDA, CDR2 SQIVND (reference sequence). The length of the CDR3 is 16 residues. As DNA, the CDR3 is TGTGCCAGTAGTTCGGGCCTAGCGGGGGACCAAGAGACCCAGTACTTC. This encodes CASSSGLAGDQETQYF.

The chain combines TRBV28 with TRBJ2-1; the D gene is possibly TRBD1 (6 bases). Germline V gives CDR1 MDHEN, CDR2 SYDVKM. CDR3 length: 15 residues. The V end was cut by 2 bases, the J end by 9 bases, with 17 bases between. Here the CDR3 DNA reads TGTGCCAGCAGTTTAGAAAACAGGGCGAAGGGTGAGCAGTTCTTC. Translated: CASSLENRAKGEQFF.

This clone occurred a few times. The rearrangement joins TRBV2 to TRBJ1-1; D gene ambiguous. V lost 10 bases and J lost 5, with 14 bases in between. The CDR3 covers 12 residues. Germline loops: CDR1 SNHLY, CDR2 FYNNEI. The CDR3 reads CATQPGRTEAFF. For the CDR3, the DNA is TGTGCCACCCAACCGGGGAGGACTGAAGCTTTCTTT.

This clone was observed once. The rearrangement joins TRBV30 to TRBJ2-1; possibly TRBD2 for D (7 bases). V lost 8 bases, J lost 0 bases, and 14 bases lay in between. CDR3 size: 14 residues. Germline assignment: CDR1 GTSNPN and CDR2 SVGIG (reference sequence). The CDR3: CAGGGRTSYNEQFF. CDR3 DNA sequence: TGTGCCGGGGGGGGGCGAACCTCCTACAATGAGCAGTTCTTC.

V gene TRBV19 combines with J gene TRBJ2-3; 11 bases are a match to TRBD2. The CDR3 is 15 amino acids. Trimming took 5 bases from V and 4 from J; bases not matched to a gene: 5. Germline lookup yields CDR1 LNHDA and CDR2 SQIVND (reference sequence). The CDR3 region is CASSPRTSGPDTQYF. The CDR3 DNA sequence: TGTGCCAGTAGTCCAAGGACTAGCGGGCCAGATACGCAGTATTTT.

The chain has TRBV19 and TRBJ1-6; 9 bases agree with TRBD1. The CDR3 is 15 residues long. V lost 3 bases to trimming and J lost 9 bases; unmatched junction nucleotides: 6. Germline CDR1 and CDR2: LNHDA and SQIVND (reference sequence). The CDR3 loop reads CASSIWGTGPSPLHF. CDR3 sequence (DNA): TGTGCCAGTAGTATTTGGGGGACAGGGCCTTCACCCCTCCACTTT.

The V and J genes are TRBV28 and TRBJ2-1; the match to TRBD2 covers 12 bases. CDR1 and CDR2 (germline): MDHEN, SYDVKM. CDR3 length equals 15 residues. V trimming: 4 bases; J trimming: 8 bases; junction bases outside the gene matches: 6. CDR3 sequence reads: CASSSRLAGVDEQFF. The CDR3 DNA follows: TGTGCCAGCAGTTCCCGACTAGCGGGAGTGGATGAGCAGTTCTTC.

The rearrangement joins TRBV7-2 to TRBJ1-3; D remains unclear. The V gene lost 2 bases and the J gene lost 0 bases, with 8 bases spanning the gap. The germline V gene encodes CDR1 SGHTA and CDR2 FQGNSA. The CDR3 has 15 residues. The CDR3 region has the DNA TGTGCCAGCAGCTTATTACCAGGCTCTGGAAACACCATATATTTT. Its protein product is CASSLLPGSGNTIYF.

The chain is built from TRBV28 and TRBJ2-2, with TRBD2 matching 13 bases. The V segment lost 1 base and the J segment 5 bases; nucleotides outside the gene matches: 4. This CDR3 spans 17 amino acids. CDR1 is MDHEN, CDR2 SYDVKM, per germline. CDR3 region: CASSLLTSGRGTGELFF. In nucleotides, the CDR3 is TGTGCCAGCAGTTTATTAACTAGCGGGAGGGGGACCGGGGAGCTGTTTTTT. The full variable domain, with the rest looked up from reference TRBV28 and TRBJ2-2, is DVKVTQSSRYLVKRTGEKVFLECVQDMDHENMFWYRQDPGLGLRLIYFSYDVKMKEKGDIPEGYSVSREKKERFSLILESASTNQTSMYLCASSLLTSGRGTGELFFGEGSRLTVL.

This chain links TRBV14 with TRBJ2-1; weak D call: TRBD2 (5 bases). Germline CDR1 SGHDN, CDR2 FVKESK. V lost 4 bases to trimming and J lost 7 bases, with 11 bases between them. This CDR3 has 13 amino acids. DNA of the CDR3: TGTGCCAGCAGCCGCCGGGATAGGAATGAGCAGTTCTTC. Protein sequence: CASSRRDRNEQFF.

The rearrangement joins TRBV29-1 to TRBJ1-1, with no clear D. The germline V and J ends were trimmed by 5 bases and 4 bases, with 17 bases remaining between them. This CDR3 is 14 amino acids long. Germline lookup yields CDR1 SQVTM and CDR2 ANQGSEA. The CDR3 nucleotides read TGCAGCGTTCCTACGAAAGAAGGGAGCACTGAAGCTTTCTTT. Amino acid sequence: CSVPTKEGSTEAFF. The complete variable domain, with remaining parts taken from reference TRBV29-1 and TRBJ1-1, reads SAVISQKPSRDICQRGTSLTIQCQVDSQVTMMFWYRQQPGQSLTLIATANQGSEATYESGFVIDKFPISRPNLTFSTLTVSNMSPEDSSIYLCSVPTKEGSTEAFFGQGTRLTVV.

The J gene is TRBJ2-6, the V gene TRBV10-1, with D hard to call. The CDR3 is 17 residues long. V was pared by 5 bases and J by 0 bases, with 14 bases between. Germline values: CDR1 WNHNN, CDR2 SYGVQD (reference sequence). The CDR3 nucleotides are TGCGCCAGCAGTAACGGCAGAGGAAACTCTGGGGCCAACGTCCTGACTTTC. The encoded protein is CASSNGRGNSGANVLTF.

The chain has TRBV19 and TRBJ2-7; 11 nucleotides match TRBD2. With V trimmed by 4 bases and J by 4 bases, 3 bases remained unmatched. The CDR3 loop spans 14 amino acids. Germline V gene sequence: CDR1 LNHDA, CDR2 SQIVND (reference sequence). The CDR3 sequence: CASSKTSGVYEQYF. CDR3 DNA sequence: TGTGCCAGTAGTAAGACTAGCGGGGTATACGAGCAGTACTTC.

V and J are TRBV4-1 and TRBJ1-5; no clear D. The germline CDR1 and CDR2 sequences are MGHRA and YSYEKL. The CDR3 totals 15 residues. V lost 1 base and J lost 7, with 14 bases in between. CDR3 in amino acids: CASSQAGGPGQPQHF. In DNA form, the CDR3 reads TGCGCCAGCAGCCAAGCGGGCGGGCCGGGGCAGCCCCAGCATTTT.

V usage is TRBV18 and J usage is TRBJ1-1; TRBD1 matches 12 bases. CDR1 and CDR2 from the germline V gene are KGHSH and LQKENI. The CDR3 totals 17 residues. With 0 bases clipped from V and 5 bases from J, the junction kept 7 bases outside the gene matches. The chain's CDR3 is CASSPPDRDRGQTEAFF. CDR3 sequence (DNA): TGTGCCAGCTCACCACCGGATCGGGACAGGGGGCAAACTGAAGCTTTCTTT. The variable domain in full, with the rest retrieved from reference TRBV18 and TRBJ1-1, is NAGVMQNPRHLVRRRGQEARLRCSPMKGHSHVYWYRQLPEEGLKFMVYLQKENIIDESGMPKERFSAEFPKEGPSILRIQQVVRGDSAAYFCASSPPDRDRGQTEAFFGQGTRLTVV.

The chain joins TRBV18 to TRBJ2-7; 7 bases agree with TRBD1. J lost 1 base, V lost 0 bases, and 6 bases had no gene match. The germline CDR1 and CDR2 sequences are KGHSH and LQKENI. The CDR3 length is 16 residues. For the CDR3, the DNA is TGTGCCAGCTCACCACCCATGGGGACAGCTTCCTACGAGCAGTACTTC. It is translated as CASSPPMGTASYEQYF.

J is TRBJ1-6 and V is TRBV2; D uncertain. The V gene's germline CDR1 is SNHLY and CDR2 FYNNEI. The CDR3 extends over 14 amino acids. V lost 7 bases and J 3 bases, leaving 10 bases between the germline ends. CDR3 region: CASIRDIYNSPLHF. CDR3 DNA: TGTGCCAGCATAAGAGACATCTATAATTCACCCCTCCACTTT.

CDR3 nucleotides: TGTGCCTGGAGGGTCCTGACAGGGCCTACCTACGAGCAGTACTTC. Protein product: CAWRVLTGPTYEQYF. This chain joins TRBV30 and TRBJ2-7; TRBD1 agrees at 7 bases. With V trimmed by 3 bases and J by 2 bases, 10 bases remained unmatched. The CDR3 contains 15 residues. Germline V gene sequence: CDR1 GTSNPN, CDR2 SVGIG (reference sequence).

V usage is TRBV28 and J usage is TRBJ2-5, with 8 nucleotides matching TRBD1. The CDR3 has 15 residues. The V gene end was trimmed by 6 bases and the J gene end by 2 bases; junction bases not matched to a gene: 8. CDR1 is MDHEN and CDR2 is SYDVKM in the germline V gene. CDR3 DNA: TGTGCCAGCAGATCTCCCGGACAGGGTCAAGAGACCCAGTACTTC. Translation: CASRSPGQGQETQYF.